The rows below give T cell receptor beta chains drawn from one sample of a study of identical twins. TCRdb re-called the 5' RACE reads through MiXCR, storing one row per CDR3 protein. The table includes about 900,000 distinct CDR3 sequences, roughly an eighth detected once. This same sample was also taken into another study, of yellow fever vaccine responses in identical twins.

Source material: PBMCs. Receptor source: a young woman in good health. CDR3s include the opening cysteine and the closing phenylalanine or tryptophan. Fields, in order: V gene, J gene, CDR3 protein.

TRBV6-1	TRBJ2-3	CASSLVATSTDTQYF
TRBV12-3/TRBV12-4	TRBJ2-4	CASSQDRSIQYF
TRBV4-1	TRBJ2-2	CASSPLGLASTGELFF
TRBV7-8	TRBJ2-1	CASRASLQGRVVPNEQFF
TRBV6-2/TRBV6-3	TRBJ2-1	CASRGPRGRSTYNEQFF
TRBV5-6	TRBJ2-5	CASSPGPSLGETQYF
TRBV5-5	TRBJ2-3	CASSSGPDTDTQYF
TRBV25-1	TRBJ1-1	CASSLGRGEMNTEAFF
TRBV5-1	TRBJ2-5	CASGRIRGETQYF
TRBV20-1	TRBJ2-7	CSARRREDTYEQYF
TRBV6-2/TRBV6-3	TRBJ2-1	CASSYSTAGYYNEQFF
TRBV5-1	TRBJ2-3	CASSLLGLPSTDTQYF
TRBV7-2	TRBJ2-5	CASSPDRGGGETQYF
TRBV27	TRBJ2-1	CASSLRVGSEQFF
TRBV7-9	TRBJ2-3	CASSRGLGVGGTQYF
TRBV12-5	TRBJ2-1	CASGLVLGASGHEQFF
TRBV2	TRBJ2-1	CASAKEGGLEQFF
TRBV15	TRBJ2-5	CATSRRRTGETQYF
TRBV12-3/TRBV12-4	TRBJ2-3	CPPYGLGTDTQYF
TRBV10-3	TRBJ2-1	CATARGQGKNNEQFF
TRBV7-9	TRBJ2-5	CVYTRQYSNQETQYF
TRBV12-3/TRBV12-4	TRBJ2-2	CASPSASGIYTGELFF
TRBV21-1	TRBJ2-2	CASSYLLTGIATGELFF
TRBV2	TRBJ1-1	CASRLGLQNTEAFF
TRBV24-1	TRBJ2-3	CATSTPDYTDTQYF
TRBV7-8	TRBJ2-3	CASSQRLQGPNTQYF
TRBV12-3/TRBV12-4	TRBJ2-3	CASSSDIFTDTQYF
TRBV28	TRBJ2-3	CASRGSVGDTQYF
TRBV20-1	TRBJ2-1	CSARDPGGGLWEQFF
TRBV6-2/TRBV6-3	TRBJ1-1	CASRFPGVTEAFF
TRBV6-1	TRBJ2-7	CASSAQAAYEQYF
TRBV3-1	TRBJ1-4	CASSQEGPGTRKKLFF
TRBV6-1	TRBJ2-1	CASGLGLGANEQFF
TRBV11-1	TRBJ2-4	CASSLSGGSSLAKNIQYF
TRBV20-1	TRBJ2-7	CSAVPAVSYEQYF
TRBV2	TRBJ2-3	CASSAGLATDTQYF
TRBV7-8	TRBJ2-1	CASSPRVNNEQFF
TRBV6-4	TRBJ2-1	CASSALLGANEQFF
TRBV7-9	TRBJ2-1	CASSLLGAGEQFF
TRBV6-6	TRBJ1-2	CASRFELGRGYTF
TRBV9	TRBJ1-6	CASSVGTGGPPLHF
TRBV6-1	TRBJ2-1	CASRLGLAANNEQFF
TRBV10-3	TRBJ2-1	CASWGGSGSYNEQFF
TRBV11-3	TRBJ2-1	CASSLFSGSDEQFF
TRBV2	TRBJ2-2	CASRRDPANTGELFF